This TCR beta chain was observed in a study of regulatory T cells in long-lasting Graves disease (dated by TCRdb to about 2021). Background for the entire study: Antithyroid drugs had been taken for less than 3 months by newly diagnosed Graves' disease patients. Persistent Graves' disease patients were compared with newly diagnosed Graves' disease patients by peripheral blood TCR sequencing and RNA sequencing. The study took place in China and was registered as a clinical trial. A total of around 35 samples underwent TCR sequencing, from roughly 13 patients with persistent Graves' disease and roughly 20 patients with newly diagnosed Graves' disease. Here is what the overall study found, with its caveats: Only the TCR beta chain was sequenced and analyzed. Compared with newly diagnosed patients, persistent Graves' disease patients had lower TCR Shannon entropy and fewer highly expanded clones, which suggests clonal expansion. As a limitation, the authors acknowledged that the small sample size may reduce accuracy. Only peripheral blood was studied, because thyroid tissue, the primary lesion, was inaccessible. Preferential use of TRBV28, TRBJ1-2 and TRBJ2-5 was observed in persistent disease, whereas TRBV20-1 and TRBJ2-1 were favored in newly diagnosed disease. More public clonotypes were shared among persistent patients (about 2,800) than among newly diagnosed patients (roughly 1,000).

Library generation was performed with multiplex PCR. Data came from an Illumina HiSeq 4000. TCR beta libraries were built with iRepertoire HTBI primers and Arm-PCR amplification of CDR3 regions. PCR products were gel purified before sequencing. Per the authors' processing: A total of fewer than 65 TRBV and some 15 TRBJ segments were identified across samples and were used for gene usage analysis of CDR3 amino acid clonotypes. Filtered high-quality paired reads were merged into contigs using COPE and FqMerger. BLAST was used to align contigs to the IMGT TRBV, TRBD and TRBJ reference genes, and CDR3 was defined following IMGT. Any clonotype with a frequency above 0.1% was counted as a highly expanded clone. Repertoire diversity was measured by Shannon entropy, and V-J evenness by the Gini coefficient. Public clonotypes were defined as clonotypes shared by more than one individual. The raw public data were reprocessed by TCRdb itself: fastp quality trimming at Q25, MiXCR clonotype calling, in-frame beta chains only. Identical CDR3 proteins give one entry, which carries the most common genes and DNA. In this record, the V and J calls reflect TCRdb's handling and not the investigators' own analysis. In all, the sample holds 300,000 to 450,000 distinct CDR3 sequences, and about a sixth of those were seen once. The biggest ten clones account for 22% of the sample.

This clonotype has more than one count but fewer than ten. Its antigen has not been determined. Nothing much larger sits one base from this clone, and base qualities are not available. The time point label corresponds to: newly diagnosed GD, antithyroid drugs for less than 3 months. RNA was extracted from PBMCs in TRIzol for both TCR sequencing and RNA sequencing. The diagnosis of Graves' disease was made according to American Thyroid Association guidelines. Patients for the study were recruited at an endocrinology department in Xi'an, China. Each patient gave around 9.2 milliliters of peripheral blood, collected in an EDTA anticoagulant tube. Ficoll Paque Plus density gradient separation was used to isolate PBMCs, and no further T cell sorting was performed. RNA quality was checked with an Agilent 2100 Bioanalyzer and agarose gel, and concentration with a NanoDrop 2000. The germline V end is reduced by 4 bases and the J end by 3 bases; junction bases left unmatched: 8. The CDR3, cysteine through phenylalanine, is 15 amino acids long. The retained sequence is limited to the CDR3, 45 bases, with the frame set at the first base. CDR1 and CDR2 (SGDLS, YYNGEE) derive from the germline V gene.

The sequenced sample was peripheral blood mononuclear cells (PBMCs), obtained at new diagnosis, from a patient treated with antithyroid drugs. The sequence was obtained from a female donor with Graves disease. The chain uses TRBV9 and TRBJ2-7; 9 central nucleotides agree with TRBD1. The CDR3 protein: CASSRAGTGFYEQYF. The DNA reads TGTGCCAGCAGCCGAGCCGGGACAGGGTTCTACGAGCAGTACTTC. Outside the CDR3, residues come from the reference TRBV9 and TRBJ2-7 proteins, so the full variable domain is: DSGVTQTPKHLITATGQRVTLRCSPRSGDLSVYWYQQSLDQGLQFLIQYYNGEERAKGNILERFSAQQFPDLHSELNLSSLELGDSALYFCASSRAGTGFYEQYFGPGTRLTVT.